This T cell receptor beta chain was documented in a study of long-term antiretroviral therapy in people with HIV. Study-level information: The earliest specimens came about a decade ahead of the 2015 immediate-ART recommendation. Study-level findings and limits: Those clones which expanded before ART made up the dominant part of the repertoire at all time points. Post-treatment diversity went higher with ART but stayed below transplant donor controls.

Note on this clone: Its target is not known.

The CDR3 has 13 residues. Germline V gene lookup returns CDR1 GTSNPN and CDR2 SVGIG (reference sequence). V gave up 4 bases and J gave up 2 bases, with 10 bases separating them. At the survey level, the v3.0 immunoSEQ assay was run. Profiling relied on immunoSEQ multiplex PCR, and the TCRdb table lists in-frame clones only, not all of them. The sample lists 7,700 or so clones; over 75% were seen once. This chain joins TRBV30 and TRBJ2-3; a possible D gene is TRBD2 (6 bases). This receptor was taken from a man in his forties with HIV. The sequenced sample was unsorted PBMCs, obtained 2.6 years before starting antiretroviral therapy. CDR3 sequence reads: CAWTAGNTDTQYF. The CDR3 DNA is TGTGCCTGGACCGCGGGGAACACAGATACGCAGTATTTT. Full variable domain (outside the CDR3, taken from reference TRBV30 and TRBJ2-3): SQTIHQWPATLVQPVGSPLSLECTVEGTSNPNLYWYRQAAGRGLQLLFYSVGIGQISSEVPQNLSASRPQDRQFILSSKKLLLSDSGFYLCAWTAGNTDTQYFGPGTRLTVL.